This TCR beta chain was identified in a study of blood T cell repertoires in COVID-19 (dated by TCRdb to 2019 to 2021). Some background on the complete study: The collaborator samples originated in the United States, Italy and Spain and spanned the acute and convalescent phases of COVID-19. The repertoires were made available in a free public database intended to serve as a resource for research on the immune response to SARS-CoV-2. Samples were obtained from the ongoing ImmuneRACE study (first 160 participants) and from some 1,200 subjects provided by 6 global collaborators. The prospective study material was composed of cDNA or gDNA derived from T cells, B-cell-depleted T cells, or PBMCs. Where available, HLA class I and class II types were obtained from metadata supplied by the sample provider rather than from assay-based typing. Sample metadata almost always included a de-identified subject ID, COVID-19 status, age in years and sex. Subjects who had been exposed to COVID-19, were actively infected with it, or had recovered from it provided the deeply sampled blood TCRbeta repertoires that made up the dataset. Study-wide conclusions, independent of this receptor: Clinical and demographic metadata were provided uncurated, with the amount varying by source and participant.

Note on this clone: There is no known antigen for this receptor. Base qualities are not recorded, but no much larger clone differs from it by a single base.

The immunoSEQ Assay, a bias-controlled multiplex PCR, was used to amplify TCRbeta CDR3 regions from genomic DNA. Per the authors' processing: Within the assay, amplification of reference gene primers was used to estimate how many nucleated cells each sample contained. To quantify the absolute abundance of each unique TCRbeta CDR3 rearrangement, sequence reads were collapsed and filtered. For each sample, productive Simpson clonality was calculated by taking the square root of Simpson's diversity index across productive rearrangements. As stored in TCRdb, this immuneACCESS dataset retains in-frame rearrangements with V and J assigned. A fraction of the clones does not appear; measured against another copy, unresolved V genes explain less than half of the discrepancy, and the remainder lacks a known reason. V and J calls and clone size are those listed in that table; D and trimming were worked out from the DNA. The sample contains approximately 85,000 clones, about 90% of them found a single time. Clones ranked in the top ten supply around 0.98% of the sample.

Based on the germline V gene (reference sequence), the CDR1 and CDR2 sequences are LNHDA and SQIVND. CDR3 length: 16 amino acids, cysteine to phenylalanine. CDR3 DNA only is kept here, 48 bases in frame from base 1. V and J are truncated by 6 bases and 2 bases respectively, leaving an intervening sequence of 14 bases. The collaborating institutions used their own protocols to collect whole blood in K2EDTA tubes. Collaborator samples were shipped for TCRbeta analysis as frozen whole blood, isolated PBMCs, or DNA extracted from either sample type. The sequence was obtained from a woman between 45 and 65 years old in a cohort sampled during active COVID-19. Sequenced material: peripheral blood. This chain is built from TRBV19 and TRBJ2-6, with TRBD2 perhaps the D gene, on 5 matching bases. The nucleotide sequence is TGTGCCAGTAGCACGGCGGGTAGAACTGGGGCCAACGTCCTGACTTTC. Translation gives CASSTAGRTGANVLTF.